The following is a TCR beta chain sequence with its context. Its cognate antigen is unknown. This CDR3 comprises 13 residues. V was trimmed by 3 bases and J by 1 base, leaving 5 bases between them. Germline CDR1 SGHDN, CDR2 FVKESK. These data come from a study of cytomegalovirus exposure and HLA in healthy donors. The PCR used 60 Vbeta and 13 Jbeta primers. Here immunoSEQ multiplex PCR was the method, and the copy in TCRdb shows in-frame clones only, minus some. Here the sample spans around 120,000 clones, roughly 69% being singletons. Findings and caveats of the study: A later analysis found common viral pathogens apparently linked to several of the most significant clusters. Prior analysis indicated that the majority of TCR beta V segments exhibited productivity approximately 87% or approximately 30% of the time. Immune exposure information available was restricted to CMV serostatus. Most TCR sequences were seen very rarely across donors, but some public TCRs occurred in many.

V is TRBV14 and J is TRBJ2-3; D call uncertain. The origin of this receptor is a human donor in good health. Sample: PBMCs. In DNA, the CDR3 is TGTGCCAGCAGCCATCCGGGCACAGATACGCAGTATTTT. Translated, it gives CASSHPGTDTQYF.